The present T cell receptor (beta chain) was sequenced within a study of CD8+CD57+ T cells in acquired aplastic anemia. The germline gives CDR1 LNHDA, CDR2 SQIVND (reference sequence). J was trimmed by 4 bases and V by 4 bases; bases with no gene match: 5. This CDR3 has 15 amino acids. Previously, flow cytometry had revealed CD8+CD57+ cell expansion in the patients chosen for sequencing. It was genomic DNA that served as the template for profiling TCR beta VDJ and CDR3. TCRdb analysed the reads with MiXCR anew, one entry per CDR3 protein. The sample records about 150,000 distinct CDR3 sequences, approximately 52% being singletons.

This clonotype originated in a human donor with aplastic anemia. The chain is built from TRBV19 and TRBJ1-5; TRBD1 matches at 9 bases. Sequenced: sorted CD4+, CD8+, or CD8+CD57+ T cells (not recorded which) from PBMCs. CDR3 in DNA: TGTGCCAGTAGTACAGGACAGGGGATGAATCAGCCCCAGCATTTT. The encoded protein is CASSTGQGMNQPQHF.